These 5 T cell receptor beta chains were sequenced from one sample in a study of cytomegalovirus exposure and HLA in healthy donors. TCRdb's table, derived via immunoSEQ multiplex PCR, lists solely in-frame clones and lacks some. The sample has approximately 200,000 clones, approximately 88% seen once; the top ten hold less than 9%. Sequenced material: PBMCs. These receptors were taken from a young man in good health and CMV-seropositive.

This chain joins TRBV28 and TRBJ1-3, with D hard to call. This CDR3 region has 12 residues. Trimming cost V 8 bases and J 8 bases, with 13 bases left between them. Germline V gene sequence: CDR1 MDHEN, CDR2 SYDVKM. CDR3 in amino acids: CASRVDGYTIYF. DNA of the CDR3: TGTGCCAGCCGTGTCGACGGGTACACCATATATTTT.

The gene calls are TRBV4-3 and TRBJ2-2; tentative D call: TRBD2 (6 bases). Germline values: CDR1 LGHNA, CDR2 YSLEER. V shed 1 base and J shed 5 bases, with 11 bases lying between them. This CDR3 is built from 15 residues. CDR3 region: CASSQGRVTTGELFF. CDR3 sequence (DNA): TGCGCCAGCAGCCAAGGGAGGGTTACAACCGGGGAGCTGTTTTTT.

This clone was counted between two and nine times. The chain carries TRBV19 and TRBJ1-1; D ambiguous. In germline, CDR1 is LNHDA, CDR2 SQIVND (reference sequence). This CDR3 contains 10 residues. The V end lost 10 bases, the J end lost 4 bases, and 7 bases lay between the germline ends. The CDR3 DNA is TGTGCCACCGCCAGCACTGAAGCTTTCTTT. Amino acid sequence: CATASTEAFF. The complete variable domain, with remaining parts taken from reference TRBV19 and TRBJ1-1, reads DGGITQSPKYLFRKEGQNVTLSCEQNLNHDAMYWYRQDPGQGLRLIYYSQIVNDFQKGDIAEGYSVSREKKESFPLTVTSAQKNPTAFYLCATASTEAFFGQGTRLTVV.

V and J are TRBV27 and TRBJ2-2; 8 bases are a match to TRBD2. V gave up 10 bases and J gave up 4 bases; unmatched junction bases: 17. Germline V gene data show CDR1 as MNHEY and CDR2 as SMNVEV (reference sequence). The CDR3 is 17 amino acids. The CDR3 DNA reads TGTGCCACCCAGAAAATTAGCGGGAACATCCCCACCGGGGAGCTGTTTTTT. It encodes CATQKISGNIPTGELFF.

This clone was detected once. The CDR3 nucleotides are TGTGCCAGCAGTTCCATCTGGACAGGCGGGTCATCCTACGAGCAGTACTTC. This encodes CASSSIWTGGSSYEQYF. The rearrangement uses TRBV28 and TRBJ2-7; 7 bases fit TRBD1. This CDR3 is 17 amino acids long. With 4 bases clipped from V and 1 base from J, the junction kept 13 bases outside the gene matches. CDR1 MDHEN and CDR2 SYDVKM come from the germline V gene.